This passage covers 15 T cell receptor beta chains from one sample sequenced in a study of shared clonotypes between healthy human individuals. Measured with immunoSEQ multiplex PCR; TCRdb has only the in-frame clones, and not every one. The sample comprises some 96,000 clones, around half of which are singletons, and roughly 15% rests with the top ten. The sequenced sample consisted of PBMCs. The receptors were gathered from a woman aged 40 to 50 in good health. Some clones in this sample may be carry-over from other donors' samples.

J is TRBJ2-1 and V is TRBV28; D remains unclear. Trimming took off 6 bases at V and 0 bases at J, with 9 bases between the two ends. The CDR3 extends over 14 amino acids. Germline CDR1 and CDR2: MDHEN and SYDVKM. The DNA of the CDR3 is TGTGCCAGCAGGTCACGAGTCTCCTACAATGAGCAGTTCTTC. Encoded protein: CASRSRVSYNEQFF.

This clone was found many times. The chain combines TRBV7-3 with TRBJ2-5; tentatively, D is TRBD1 (7 bases). In germline, CDR1 is SGHTA, CDR2 FQGTGA. This CDR3 is 13 amino acids long. Trimming removed 4 bases at V and 6 bases at J, with 12 bases between. The CDR3, as DNA: TGTGCCAGCAGCTACAGGGGAGGTCAGACCCAGTACTTC. This gives the protein CASSYRGGQTQYF.

This clone was detected only a few times. This sequence joins TRBV7-3 and TRBJ2-5; 9 bases line up with TRBD2. V dropped 5 bases and J dropped 2; count of bases not matched to a gene: 6. The CDR3 contains 15 residues. Germline CDR1 is SGHTA and CDR2 is FQGTGA. The CDR3 here is CASSPGTSRQETQYF. The DNA of the CDR3 is TGTGCCAGCAGCCCAGGGACTAGCAGACAAGAGACCCAGTACTTC.

The chain employs TRBV15 and TRBJ1-5; 8 positions agree with TRBD1. Germline CDR1 and CDR2: LNHNV and YYDKDF (reference sequence). With 3 bases clipped from V and 4 bases from J, the junction kept 14 bases outside the gene matches. The CDR3 runs to 18 residues. The chain's CDR3 is CATSSILTGTGLNQPQHF. CDR3 nucleotides: TGTGCCACCAGCAGCATACTAACCGGGACAGGCCTAAATCAGCCCCAGCATTTT.

About this clone: A far larger clone is a single base away, which makes a read error likely. Without the conserved terminal phenylalanine or tryptophan, this CDR3 likely stems from a read error. The V gene is TRBV30, the J gene TRBJ1-1; D remains ambiguous. Trimming removed 4 bases from V and 3 bases from J, with 12 bases in between. CDR1 is GTSNPN, CDR2 SVGIG, per germline (reference sequence). This CDR3 spans 13 amino acids. In nucleotides, the CDR3 is TGTGCCTGGACTACAAGCGCGGACACTGAAGCTTTCCTT. Amino acid sequence: CAWTTSADTEAFL.

This clone appeared a few times. V usage is TRBV4-3 and J usage is TRBJ2-7; 12 nucleotides match TRBD2. The V gene's germline CDR1 is LGHNA and CDR2 YSLEER. This CDR3 region has 16 residues. V lost 1 base, J lost 4 bases, and 5 bases stayed unmatched. As DNA, the CDR3 is TGCGCCAGCAGCCAAGCCCTAGCGGGAGGGGGTTACGAGCAGTACTTC. This encodes CASSQALAGGGYEQYF.

This CDR3 is CASSLDGGRGASYEQYF. CDR3 DNA sequence: TGTGCCAGCAGCTTAGATGGGGGCAGGGGGGCCTCCTACGAGCAGTACTTC. The genes are TRBV11-2 and TRBJ2-7; maybe TRBD1 (7 bases). CDR1 is SGHAT and CDR2 is FQNNGV in the germline V gene. Trimming removed 0 bases from V and 0 bases from J, with 15 bases in between. This CDR3 spans 17 amino acids.

In this sample, this clone turned up many times. The CDR3 spells CASSPLEGDTQYF. CDR3 bases: TGTGCCAGCAGTCCTCTTGAGGGGGATACGCAGTATTTT. V usage is TRBV27 and J usage is TRBJ2-3; either TRBD1 or TRBD2 may fit D (5 bases each). V shed 5 bases and J shed 6 bases, with 12 bases lying between them. Germline V gene data show CDR1 as MNHEY and CDR2 as SMNVEV (reference sequence). CDR3 length equals 13 residues.

Remarks on this clone: A read error is likely here: a far larger clone is one base away. Other DNA sequences in the sample encode the same CDR3. The V and J genes are TRBV2 and TRBJ2-5; the D gene is possibly TRBD1 (6 bases). Germline CDR1 reads SNHLY; CDR2 reads FYNNEI. This CDR3 contains 16 residues. The CDR3 DNA follows: TGTGCCAGCTCTGCCAATACAGGGATGAACGGAGAGACACAGTACTTC. Translating gives CASSANTGMNGETQYF.

CDR3 region: CASSTQGKGEQYF. CDR3 coding DNA: TGTGCCAGTAGTACACAGGGGAAAGGCGAGCAGTACTTC. V and J are TRBV19 and TRBJ2-5, with TRBD1 matching 7 bases. The J call may be in error: the DNA end matches TRBJ2-7 better. This CDR3 has 13 amino acids. The germline V gene has CDR1 LNHDA and CDR2 SQIVND (reference sequence).

This rearrangement joins TRBV19 to TRBJ2-7; the match to TRBD1 covers 10 bases. Germline CDR1 is LNHDA and CDR2 is SQIVND (reference sequence). This CDR3 spans 15 amino acids. V trimming: 2 bases; J trimming: 3 bases; junction bases outside the gene matches: 4. Here the CDR3 reads CASSISRDRGYEQYF. CDR3 nucleotide sequence: TGTGCCAGTAGTATATCCCGGGACAGGGGCTACGAGCAGTACTTC.

This chain connects TRBV7-2 to TRBJ2-2; 7 bases are shared with TRBD1. J lost 3 bases, V lost 1 base, and 2 bases had no gene match. CDR3 size: 15 residues. CDR1 and CDR2 (germline): SGHTA, FQGNSA. The CDR3 sequence is CASSLGQGYTGELFF. In DNA, the CDR3 is TGTGCCAGCAGCTTAGGACAGGGTTACACCGGGGAGCTGTTTTTT.

This clone was detected ten times or more. The V gene is TRBV28, the J gene TRBJ2-7; perhaps TRBD1 as D (5 bases). CDR3 length equals 14 residues. The V and J ends lost 3 bases and 4 bases respectively, with 13 bases between them. In germline, CDR1 is MDHEN, CDR2 SYDVKM. The CDR3 loop is CASSLTTAEYEQYF. CDR3 sequence (DNA): TGTGCCAGCAGTTTGACGACAGCCGAATACGAGCAGTACTTC.

This clone was seen a handful of times. The chain carries TRBV5-5 and TRBJ1-5; D is undetermined. V was clipped by 3 bases and J by 6 bases, with 10 bases between them. CDR1 is SGHKS, CDR2 YYEKEE, per germline (reference sequence). CDR3 length equals 13 residues. The CDR3 loop reads CASSSEVRQPQHF. CDR3 sequence (DNA): TGTGCCAGCAGCTCGGAGGTACGTCAGCCCCAGCATTTT.

The rearrangement uses TRBV7-8 and TRBJ2-7; D is perhaps TRBD2 (5 bases). CDR1 is SGHVS, CDR2 FQNEAQ, per germline. Trimming pared 5 bases from V and 5 bases from J, leaving 19 bases between. This CDR3 has 15 residues. CDR3 nucleotides: TGTGCCAGCAGCCGTCGAACATCGGGGAACCACGAGCAGTACTTC. Translated, it gives CASSRRTSGNHEQYF.